These T cell receptor beta chains were read from a single sample in a study of T cells in Graves' hyperthyroidism and ophthalmopathy. TCRdb redid the calling of the multiplex PCR reads with MiXCR, one entry per CDR3 protein. The data hold 500,000 to 600,000 distinct CDR3 sequences, with about 20% observed a single time. The material sequenced was blood. These receptors were taken from a man aged 40-55 years with Graves' ophthalmopathy. Each CDR3 is given with its conserved first and last residue. The D gene is left open where the match is weak. A row's size may be missing; if present it is once, few, many or a size class.

j_gene: TRBJ2-1
v_gene: TRBV11-2
abundance: .
d_gene: TRBD2
CDR3nt: TGTGCCAGCGGATACCCCCCTACCGGGACTAGCGGGGGGCGCTTGGATGAGCAGTTCTTC
CDR3aa: CASGYPPTGTSGGRLDEQFF

j_gene: TRBJ2-1
v_gene: TRBV6-1
abundance: many
d_gene: TRBD2
CDR3nt: TGTGCCAGCAGTGAAATACCATGGACTAGCGGGAATTACAATGAGCAGTTCTTC
CDR3aa: CASSEIPWTSGNYNEQFF

j_gene: TRBJ2-7
v_gene: TRBV5-1
abundance: many
d_gene: TRBD2
CDR3nt: TGCGCCAGCAGCCCGTCGGGGGGGGCGGTCTACGAGCAGTACTTC
CDR3aa: CASSPSGGAVYEQYF

j_gene: TRBJ1-1
v_gene: TRBV9
abundance: few
d_gene: TRBD1
CDR3nt: TGTGCCAGCAGCGTCGGACAGGGTGGCACTGAAGCTTTCTTT
CDR3aa: CASSVGQGGTEAFF

j_gene: TRBJ1-6
v_gene: TRBV12-3/TRBV12-4
abundance: .
d_gene: TRBD1
CDR3nt: TGTGCCAGCAGTTTATCGGGACAGGGGTTTTCACCCCTCCACTTT
CDR3aa: CASSLSGQGFSPLHF

j_gene: TRBJ2-7
v_gene: TRBV13
abundance: many
d_gene: .
CDR3nt: TGTGCCAGCAGCTTAGTTTCCACAGGACTCTACGAGCAGTACTTC
CDR3aa: CASSLVSTGLYEQYF

j_gene: TRBJ2-1
v_gene: TRBV5-6
abundance: .
d_gene: .
CDR3nt: TGTGCCAGCAGCCCGGATCCGGGTACTAATGAGCAGTTCTTC
CDR3aa: CASSPDPGTNEQFF

j_gene: TRBJ1-2
v_gene: TRBV20-1
abundance: many
d_gene: .
CDR3nt: TGCAGTGCACCAGCCCGGACAAGAACAACCTATGGCTACACCTTC
CDR3aa: CSAPARTRTTYGYTF

j_gene: TRBJ2-1
v_gene: TRBV5-5
abundance: .
d_gene: .
CDR3nt: TGTGCCAGCAGCTTGGGATATAATGTGGAGCAGTTCTTC
CDR3aa: CASSLGYNVEQFF

j_gene: TRBJ1-2
v_gene: TRBV3-1
abundance: .
d_gene: TRBD1
CDR3nt: TGTGCCAGCAGCCAGGCCTATCCCTTTCCCACAGGGGGCACTGGCTACACCTTC
CDR3aa: CASSQAYPFPTGGTGYTF

j_gene: TRBJ1-4
v_gene: TRBV6-1
abundance: few
d_gene: .
CDR3nt: TGTGCCAGCGGCCCCAGGGGTCTTGACGAAAAACTGTTTTTT
CDR3aa: CASGPRGLDEKLFF

j_gene: TRBJ2-3
v_gene: TRBV19
abundance: .
d_gene: TRBD1
CDR3nt: TGTGCCAGCCAGCGGTCGGGACAGGGGGTCCGAGCAGATACGCAGTATTTT
CDR3aa: CASQRSGQGVRADTQYF

j_gene: TRBJ1-1
v_gene: TRBV7-3
abundance: .
d_gene: .
CDR3nt: TGTGCCAGCAGCTTAGGTGGCAGCCGGAACACTGAAGCTTTCTTT
CDR3aa: CASSLGGSRNTEAFF

j_gene: TRBJ2-7
v_gene: TRBV30
abundance: .
d_gene: .
CDR3nt: TGTGCCTGGAGTTACGTGGGTAACGAGCAGTACTTC
CDR3aa: CAWSYVGNEQYF

j_gene: TRBJ2-7
v_gene: TRBV6-2/TRBV6-3
abundance: .
d_gene: TRBD2
CDR3nt: TGTGCCAGCAGCGAACTAGCGGGTTTCTCCTACGAGCAGTACTTC
CDR3aa: CASSELAGFSYEQYF

j_gene: TRBJ1-5
v_gene: TRBV20-1
abundance: .
d_gene: .
CDR3nt: TGCAGTGCTAGACGGGGCCCCGCTCAGGAGCCCCAGCATTTT
CDR3aa: CSARRGPAQEPQHF

j_gene: TRBJ2-1
v_gene: TRBV5-1
abundance: many
d_gene: TRBD1
CDR3nt: TGCGCCAGCAGCCCCCGGGACAGGGGGCGCGTTGAGCAGTTCTTC
CDR3aa: CASSPRDRGRVEQFF

j_gene: TRBJ2-2
v_gene: TRBV5-1
abundance: .
d_gene: .
CDR3nt: TGCGCCAGCAGCCCGACATTGAACACCGGGGAGCTGTTTTTT
CDR3aa: CASSPTLNTGELFF

j_gene: TRBJ2-1
v_gene: TRBV6-5
abundance: .
d_gene: TRBD2
CDR3nt: TGTGCCAGCAGTTATTCCGGGACTAGCGGGAGCAATGAGCAGTTCTTC
CDR3aa: CASSYSGTSGSNEQFF

j_gene: TRBJ2-3
v_gene: TRBV6-4
abundance: few
d_gene: .
CDR3nt: TGTGCCAGCAGTGAGCAGGGGAACACAGATACGCAGTATTTT
CDR3aa: CASSEQGNTDTQYF

j_gene: TRBJ2-1
v_gene: TRBV20-1
abundance: .
d_gene: TRBD2
CDR3nt: TGCAGTGCTAGCCCAGACAGGGGCTATTGGACTAGCGGGGGTCACCCTTGGGGGAATGAGCAGTTCTTC
CDR3aa: CSASPDRGYWTSGGHPWGNEQFF

j_gene: TRBJ1-5
v_gene: TRBV4-2
abundance: once
d_gene: .
CDR3nt: TGTGCCAGCAGCCAAGCGTTTAAGGGGGGGTATAGCAATCAGCCCCAGCATTTT
CDR3aa: CASSQAFKGGYSNQPQHF

j_gene: TRBJ2-5
v_gene: TRBV20-1
abundance: many
d_gene: TRBD2
CDR3nt: TGCAGTGCTAGACGGGGGGGAGAGACCCAGTACTTC
CDR3aa: CSARRGGETQYF

j_gene: TRBJ1-3
v_gene: TRBV28
abundance: .
d_gene: .
CDR3nt: TGTGCCAGCTTTAAGCCCGCTGGGGGCGGTGGAAACACCATATATTTT
CDR3aa: CASFKPAGGGGNTIYF

j_gene: TRBJ1-6
v_gene: TRBV5-1
abundance: few
d_gene: .
CDR3nt: TGCGCCAGCAGCCATGAGGGGTCCTCCTATAATTCACCCCTCCACTTT
CDR3aa: CASSHEGSSYNSPLHF

j_gene: TRBJ2-5
v_gene: TRBV29-1
abundance: .
d_gene: TRBD1
CDR3nt: TGCAGCGTGGCCTGGACAGGGTCGGGGACCCAGTACTTC
CDR3aa: CSVAWTGSGTQYF

j_gene: TRBJ2-7
v_gene: TRBV7-9
abundance: .
d_gene: TRBD1
CDR3nt: TGTGCCAGCAGCCTGGACAGGGGAAACGAGCGGTACTTC
CDR3aa: CASSLDRGNERYF

j_gene: TRBJ2-2
v_gene: TRBV7-3
abundance: many
d_gene: .
CDR3nt: TGTGCCAGCAGCCCCCTCAAGGCGGGCGGGGAGCTGTTTTTT
CDR3aa: CASSPLKAGGELFF

j_gene: TRBJ2-2
v_gene: TRBV29-1
abundance: few
d_gene: .
CDR3nt: TGCAGCGTTGTGGTGGGGGCTACGAACACCGGGGAGCTGTTTTTT
CDR3aa: CSVVVGATNTGELFF

j_gene: TRBJ1-1
v_gene: TRBV6-5
abundance: .
d_gene: .
CDR3nt: TGTGCCAGCAGTTACTCGACCATTAAGAACACTGAAGCTTTCTTT
CDR3aa: CASSYSTIKNTEAFF

j_gene: TRBJ2-1
v_gene: TRBV6-4
abundance: .
d_gene: .
CDR3nt: TGTGCCAGCAGTCATGACAACCCCTACGAGCAGTTCTTC
CDR3aa: CASSHDNPYEQFF